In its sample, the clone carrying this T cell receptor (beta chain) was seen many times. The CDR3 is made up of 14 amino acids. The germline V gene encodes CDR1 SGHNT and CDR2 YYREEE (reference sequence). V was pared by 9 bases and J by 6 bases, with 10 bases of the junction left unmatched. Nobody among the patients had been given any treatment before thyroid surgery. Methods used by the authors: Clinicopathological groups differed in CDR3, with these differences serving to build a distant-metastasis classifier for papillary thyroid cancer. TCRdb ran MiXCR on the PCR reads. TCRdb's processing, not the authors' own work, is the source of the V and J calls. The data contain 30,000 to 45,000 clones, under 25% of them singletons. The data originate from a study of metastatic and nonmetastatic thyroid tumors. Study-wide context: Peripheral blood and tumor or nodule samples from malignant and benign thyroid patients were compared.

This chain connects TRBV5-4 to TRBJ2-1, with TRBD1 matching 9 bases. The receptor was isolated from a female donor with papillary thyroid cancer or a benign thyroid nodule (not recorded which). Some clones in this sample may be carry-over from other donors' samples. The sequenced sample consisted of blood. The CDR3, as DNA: TGTGCCACTATAGGGACAGGGAATCCCAATGAGCAGTTCTTC. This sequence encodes CATIGTGNPNEQFF.